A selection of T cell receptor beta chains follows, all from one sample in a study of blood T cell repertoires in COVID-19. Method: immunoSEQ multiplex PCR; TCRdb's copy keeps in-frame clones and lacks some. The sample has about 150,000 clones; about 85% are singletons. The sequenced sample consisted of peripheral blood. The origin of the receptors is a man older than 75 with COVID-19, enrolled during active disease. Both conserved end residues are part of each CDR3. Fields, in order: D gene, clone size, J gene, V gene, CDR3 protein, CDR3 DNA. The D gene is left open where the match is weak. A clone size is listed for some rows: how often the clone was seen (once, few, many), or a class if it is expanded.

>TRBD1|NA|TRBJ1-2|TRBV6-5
CASSKQGAHVDGYTF
TGTGCCAGCAGTAAACAGGGGGCGCACGTAGATGGCTACACCTTC
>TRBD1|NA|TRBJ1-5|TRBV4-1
CASSQDPGQGARNQPQHF
TGCGCCAGCAGCCAAGATCCCGGACAGGGGGCGCGAAATCAGCCCCAGCATTTT
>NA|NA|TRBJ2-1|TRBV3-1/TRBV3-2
CASSQVWPHEQFF
TGTGCCAGCAGCCAAGTCTGGCCGCATGAGCAGTTCTTC
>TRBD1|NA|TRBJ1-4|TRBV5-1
CASSLTGANEKLFF
TGCGCCAGCAGCTTGACAGGGGCAAATGAAAAACTGTTTTTT
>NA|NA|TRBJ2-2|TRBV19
CASSRTDHTGELFF
TGTGCCAGTTCTAGGACAGACCACACCGGGGAGCTGTTTTTT
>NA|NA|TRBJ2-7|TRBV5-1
CASSHDRMYEQYF
TGCGCCAGCAGCCACGACAGGATGTACGAGCAGTACTTC
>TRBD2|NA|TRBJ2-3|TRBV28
CASAGGADTQYF
TGTGCCAGTGCGGGGGGCGCGGATACGCAGTATTTT
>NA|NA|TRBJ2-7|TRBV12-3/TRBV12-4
CASSLYSYEQYF
TGTGCCAGCAGCCTCTACTCCTACGAGCAGTACTTC
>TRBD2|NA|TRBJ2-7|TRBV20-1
CSASQPRLAGEEEQYF
TGCAGTGCTAGTCAACCCCGGCTAGCGGGGGAGGAAGAGCAGTACTTC
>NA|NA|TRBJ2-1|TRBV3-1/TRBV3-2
CASSQKGRLANNEQFF
TGTGCCAGCAGCCAAAAAGGTAGGCTAGCGAACAATGAGCAGTTCTTC
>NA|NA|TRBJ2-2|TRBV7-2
CASRKGHQLNTGELFF
TGTGCCAGCAGAAAAGGACACCAGTTGAACACCGGGGAGCTGTTTTTT
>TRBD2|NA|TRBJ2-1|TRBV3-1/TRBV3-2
CASSQVTSGGSRAEQFF
TGTGCCAGCAGCCAGGTTACTAGCGGGGGGTCCAGGGCGGAGCAGTTCTTC
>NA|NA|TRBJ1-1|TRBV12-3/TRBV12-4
CASSPRMYGGAFF
TGTGCCAGCAGCCCCCGGATGTACGGAGGAGCTTTCTTT
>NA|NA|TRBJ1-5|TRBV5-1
CASRGDSSNQPQHF
TGCGCCAGCAGAGGAGACAGCTCCAATCAGCCCCAGCATTTT
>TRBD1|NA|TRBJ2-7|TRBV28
CASLPGGTGGRYEQYF
TGTGCCAGCCTCCCCGGCGGGACAGGGGGACGCTACGAGCAGTACTTC
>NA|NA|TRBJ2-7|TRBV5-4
CASSFGGASSYEQYF
TGTGCCAGCAGCTTTGGGGGCGCGAGCTCCTACGAGCAGTACTTC
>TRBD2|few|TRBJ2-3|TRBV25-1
CASSDDSGGATDTQYF
TGTGCCAGCAGTGACGATAGCGGGGGGGCCACAGATACGCAGTATTTT
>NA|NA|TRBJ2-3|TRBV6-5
CASTSRRDSTDTQYF
TGTGCCAGCACCTCAAGGAGGGATAGCACAGATACGCAGTATTTT
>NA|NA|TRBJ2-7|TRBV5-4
CASSLEAGQEGQYF
TGTGCCAGCAGCTTGGAGGCAGGTCAGGAGGGGCAGTACTTC
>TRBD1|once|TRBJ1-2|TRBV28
CASSFPDRVRYGYTF
TGTGCCAGCAGTTTCCCGGACAGGGTTCGCTATGGCTACACCTTC
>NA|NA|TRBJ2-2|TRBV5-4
CASSSTGGEGGELFF
TGTGCCAGCAGCTCGACGGGGGGCGAGGGCGGGGAGCTGTTTTTT
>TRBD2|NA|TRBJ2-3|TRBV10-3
CATAGRGSTDTQYF
TGTGCCACAGCGGGGCGTGGGAGCACAGATACGCAGTATTTT
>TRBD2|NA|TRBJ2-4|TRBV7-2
CASSLRLAGGVAKNIQYF
TGTGCCAGCAGCTTGAGACTAGCGGGGGGGGTAGCCAAAAACATTCAGTACTTC
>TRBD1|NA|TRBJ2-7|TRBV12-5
CASRRGQGGDEQYF
TGTGCTAGTCGACGTGGACAGGGGGGCGACGAGCAGTACTTC
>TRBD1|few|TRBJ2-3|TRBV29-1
CSVETGGDTQYF
TGCAGCGTTGAGACAGGGGGAGATACGCAGTATTTT
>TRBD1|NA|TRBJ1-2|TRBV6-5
CASSYNRGTGYTF
TGTGCCAGCAGTTACAACAGGGGCACAGGCTACACCTTC
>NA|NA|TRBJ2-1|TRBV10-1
CASSDRAGPYNEQFF
TGCGCCAGCAGTGATCGAGCGGGCCCTTACAATGAGCAGTTCTTC
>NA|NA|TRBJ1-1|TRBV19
CASSILQSSMNTEAFF
TGTGCCAGTAGTATACTTCAGTCCTCCATGAACACTGAAGCTTTCTTT
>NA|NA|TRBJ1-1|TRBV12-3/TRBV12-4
CASMFGVEAFF
TGTGCCAGCATGTTCGGGGTTGAAGCTTTCTTT
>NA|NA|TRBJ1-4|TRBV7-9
CASSRRGGNSEKLFF
TGTGCCAGCAGCCGACGGGGGGGAAATAGTGAAAAACTGTTTTTT
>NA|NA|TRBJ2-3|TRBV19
CASSERGTDTQYF
TGTGCCAGTAGTGAGCGGGGCACAGATACGCAGTATTTT